The present TCR beta chain was sequenced within a study of blood T cell repertoires in COVID-19. On the study more broadly: Acute and convalescent COVID-19 samples came from the United States, Italy and Spain. T cells, B-cell-depleted T cells, or PBMCs supplied cDNA or gDNA.

The authors' processing: Estimation of nucleated cell counts was performed using reference gene primer amplification. Only in-frame clones appear in the TCRdb table, and some are missing; sequencing was by immunoSEQ multiplex PCR. V, J and clone size were drawn from that table, and D and trimming were deduced from the DNA. The data contain 20,000 to 30,000 clones, roughly nine tenths of them seen just once; the ten biggest clones take up around 30%. Per germline, CDR1 KGHDR and CDR2 SFDVKD. This CDR3 is 15 amino acids long. The V gene lost 5 bases and the J gene lost 3 bases, with 13 bases spanning the gap.

This clonotype was sampled from a man in his sixties or seventies with active COVID-19. The chain employs TRBV24-1 and TRBJ2-1, with D possibly TRBD1 on 6 matching bases. Sequenced material: peripheral blood. Written as DNA, the CDR3 is TGTGCCACCAGTGCTCAGGACAGCTACTACAATGAGCAGTTCTTC. Translation gives CATSAQDSYYNEQFF.